One and the same sample provided the 3 T cell receptor beta chains below, sequenced in a study of cytomegalovirus exposure and HLA in healthy donors (TCRdb year 2017). Preparation of the library involved the immunoSEQ multiplex PCR assay. A mixture of 60 forward primers for TCR Vbeta segments and 13 reverse primers for TCR Jbeta segments was used in the multiplex PCR. Held by TCRdb, this immuneACCESS table contains in-frame sequences only and omits some clones. Under half of the omission traces to an unresolved V gene where checked; the cause of the rest is unknown. In all, the sample holds 55,000 to 80,000 clones, and roughly 80% of those were seen once. Around 3% of the sample belongs to the ten largest clones. Sequencing used PBMCs. Source of these receptors: a woman between 25 and 40 years old in good health and CMV-seronegative.

The chain is built from TRBV21-1 and TRBJ1-5; the D call of TRBD1 is as the table states it, not checked on the DNA. TRBV21-1 is recorded as a pseudogene. This CDR3 comprises 15 residues. CDR3 sequence reads: CASSKRQGVEQPQHF. In DNA form, the CDR3 reads TGTGCCAGCAGCAAAAGACAGGGAGTCGAGCAGCCCCAGCATTTT.

This sequence joins TRBV28 and TRBJ2-7; D is uncertain. Looked up from germline, CDR1 is MDHEN and CDR2 is SYDVKM. CDR3 length: 12 residues. Trimming pared 9 bases from V and 4 bases from J, leaving 13 bases between. CDR3 amino acids: CASTSGIYEQYF. The CDR3 nucleotides are TGTGCCAGTACCTCAGGAATATACGAGCAGTACTTC.

Only a few counts were recorded for this clone. A far larger clone differs by one base, so this is likely a read error. The same CDR3 arises from other DNA sequences in this sample as well. The J gene is TRBJ1-1, the V gene TRBV5-4; D ambiguous. V lost 4 bases and J 0 bases, leaving 16 bases between the germline ends. There are 16 residues in the CDR3. Germline CDR1 reads SGHNT; CDR2 reads YYREEE (reference sequence). CDR3 protein: CASSPGMDGMNTEAFF. The CDR3 DNA is TGTGCCAGCAGCCCCGGTATGGACGGGATGAACACTGAAGCTTTCTTT.